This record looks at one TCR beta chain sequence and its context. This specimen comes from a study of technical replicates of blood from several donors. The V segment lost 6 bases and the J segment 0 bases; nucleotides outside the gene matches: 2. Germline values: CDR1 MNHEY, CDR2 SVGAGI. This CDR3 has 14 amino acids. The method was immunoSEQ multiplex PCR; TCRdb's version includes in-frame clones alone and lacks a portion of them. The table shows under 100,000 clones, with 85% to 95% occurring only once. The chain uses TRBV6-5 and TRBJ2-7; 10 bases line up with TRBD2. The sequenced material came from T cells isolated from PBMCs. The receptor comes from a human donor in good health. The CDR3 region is CASRGLADSYEQYF. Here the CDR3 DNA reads TGTGCCAGCAGAGGACTAGCGGACTCCTACGAGCAGTACTTC.